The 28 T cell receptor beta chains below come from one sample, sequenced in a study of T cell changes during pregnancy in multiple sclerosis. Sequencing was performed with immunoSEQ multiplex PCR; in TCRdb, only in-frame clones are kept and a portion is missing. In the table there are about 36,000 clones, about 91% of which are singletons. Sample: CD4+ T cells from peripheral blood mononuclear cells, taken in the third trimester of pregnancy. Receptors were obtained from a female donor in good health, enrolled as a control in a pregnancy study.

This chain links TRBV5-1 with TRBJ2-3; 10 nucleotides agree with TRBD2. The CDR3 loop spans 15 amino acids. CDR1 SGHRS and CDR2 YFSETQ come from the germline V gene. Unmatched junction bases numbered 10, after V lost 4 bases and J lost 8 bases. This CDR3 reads CASSPVAGGEGTQYF. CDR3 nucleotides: TGCGCCAGCAGCCCCGTAGCGGGGGGAGAAGGTACGCAGTATTTT.

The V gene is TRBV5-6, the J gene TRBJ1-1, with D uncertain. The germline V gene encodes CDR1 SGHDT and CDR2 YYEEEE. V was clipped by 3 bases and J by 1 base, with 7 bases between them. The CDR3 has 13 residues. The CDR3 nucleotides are TGTGCCAGCAGCTACCGACAGAACACTGAAGCTTTCTTT. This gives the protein CASSYRQNTEAFF.

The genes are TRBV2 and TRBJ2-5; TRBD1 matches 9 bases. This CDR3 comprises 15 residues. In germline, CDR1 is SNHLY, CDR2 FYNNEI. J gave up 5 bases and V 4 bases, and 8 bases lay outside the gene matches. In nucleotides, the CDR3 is TGTGCCAGCAGTGTGGGGGGACAGGGTGTGGAGACCCAGTACTTC. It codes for CASSVGGQGVETQYF.

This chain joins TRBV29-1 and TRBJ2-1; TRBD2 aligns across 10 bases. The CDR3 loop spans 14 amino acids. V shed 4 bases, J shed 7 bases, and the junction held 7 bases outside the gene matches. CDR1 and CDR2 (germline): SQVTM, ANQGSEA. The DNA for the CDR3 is TGCAGCGTTGGAACTAGCGGGGTCAGGAATGAGCAGTTCTTC. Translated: CSVGTSGVRNEQFF.

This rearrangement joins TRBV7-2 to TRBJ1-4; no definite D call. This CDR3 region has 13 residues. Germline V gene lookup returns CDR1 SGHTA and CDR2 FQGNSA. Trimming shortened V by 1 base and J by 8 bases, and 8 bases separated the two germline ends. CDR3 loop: CASSLGRGEKLFF. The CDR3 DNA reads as TGTGCCAGCAGCTTAGGGCGCGGGGAAAAACTGTTTTTT.

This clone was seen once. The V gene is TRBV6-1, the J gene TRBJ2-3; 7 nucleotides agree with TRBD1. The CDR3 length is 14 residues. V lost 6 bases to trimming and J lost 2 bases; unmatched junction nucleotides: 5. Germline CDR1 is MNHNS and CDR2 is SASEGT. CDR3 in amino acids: CASRRQGPTDTQYF. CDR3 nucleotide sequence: TGTGCCAGCAGGCGACAGGGCCCCACAGATACGCAGTATTTT.

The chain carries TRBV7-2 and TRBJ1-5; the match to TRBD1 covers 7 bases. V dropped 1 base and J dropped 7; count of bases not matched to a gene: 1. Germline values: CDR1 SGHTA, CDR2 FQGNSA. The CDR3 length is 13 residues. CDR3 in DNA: TGTGCCAGCAGCTTAGTGGGACAGCAGCCCCAGCATTTT. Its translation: CASSLVGQQPQHF.

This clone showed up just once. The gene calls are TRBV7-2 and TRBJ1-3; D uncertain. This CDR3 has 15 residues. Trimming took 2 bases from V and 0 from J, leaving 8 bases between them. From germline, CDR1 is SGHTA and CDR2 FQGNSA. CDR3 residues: CASSLWEVSGNTIYF. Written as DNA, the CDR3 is TGTGCCAGCAGCTTATGGGAGGTCTCTGGAAACACCATATATTTT.

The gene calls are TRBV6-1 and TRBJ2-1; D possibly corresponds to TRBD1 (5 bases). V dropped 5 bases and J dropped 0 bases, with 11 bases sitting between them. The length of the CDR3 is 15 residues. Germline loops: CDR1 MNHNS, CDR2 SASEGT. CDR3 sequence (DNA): TGTGCCAGCAGTAAACAGGAGAGCTCCTACAATGAGCAGTTCTTC. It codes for CASSKQESSYNEQFF.

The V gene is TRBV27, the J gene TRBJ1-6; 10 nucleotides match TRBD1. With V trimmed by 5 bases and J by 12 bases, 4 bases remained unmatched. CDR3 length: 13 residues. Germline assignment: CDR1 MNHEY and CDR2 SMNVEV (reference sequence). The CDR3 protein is CASSGGQGGPLHF. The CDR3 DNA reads TGTGCCAGCAGTGGAGGACAGGGGGGACCCCTCCACTTT.

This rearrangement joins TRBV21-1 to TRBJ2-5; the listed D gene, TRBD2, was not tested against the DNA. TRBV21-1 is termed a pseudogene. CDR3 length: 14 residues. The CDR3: CASSKKLAAETQYF. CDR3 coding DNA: TGTGCCAGCAGCAAGAAACTAGCGGCGGAGACCCAGTACTTC.

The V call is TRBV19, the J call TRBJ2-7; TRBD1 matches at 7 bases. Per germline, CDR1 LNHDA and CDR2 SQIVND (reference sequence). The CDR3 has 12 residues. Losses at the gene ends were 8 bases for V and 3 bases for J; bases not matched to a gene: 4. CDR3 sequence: CASRQGGYEQYF. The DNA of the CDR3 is TGTGCCAGTCGACAGGGCGGCTACGAGCAGTACTTC.

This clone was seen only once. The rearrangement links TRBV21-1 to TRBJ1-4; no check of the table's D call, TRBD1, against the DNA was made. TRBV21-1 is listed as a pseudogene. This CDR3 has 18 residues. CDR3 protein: CASSKGAETGHLNEKLFF. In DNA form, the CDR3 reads TGTGCCAGCAGCAAAGGGGCTGAGACAGGACACCTCAATGAAAAACTGTTTTTT.

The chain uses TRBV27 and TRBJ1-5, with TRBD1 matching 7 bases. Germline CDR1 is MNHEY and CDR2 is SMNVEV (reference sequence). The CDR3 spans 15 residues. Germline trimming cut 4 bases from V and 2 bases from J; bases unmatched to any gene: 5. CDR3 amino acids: CASSSLDRGNQPQHF. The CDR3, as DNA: TGTGCCAGCAGTTCCCTAGACAGGGGCAATCAGCCCCAGCATTTT.

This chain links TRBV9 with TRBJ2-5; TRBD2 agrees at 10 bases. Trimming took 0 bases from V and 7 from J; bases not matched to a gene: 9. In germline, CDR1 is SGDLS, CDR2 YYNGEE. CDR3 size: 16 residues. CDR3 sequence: CASSVGAGGPVGTQYF. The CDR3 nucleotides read TGTGCCAGCAGCGTAGGAGCGGGGGGGCCGGTCGGGACCCAGTACTTC.

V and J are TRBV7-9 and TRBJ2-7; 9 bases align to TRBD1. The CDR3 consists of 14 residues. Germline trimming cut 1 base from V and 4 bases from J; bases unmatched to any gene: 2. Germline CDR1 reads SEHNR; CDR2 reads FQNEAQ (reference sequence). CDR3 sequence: CASSLGQGGYEQYF. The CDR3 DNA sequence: TGTGCCAGCAGCTTAGGACAGGGGGGTTACGAGCAGTACTTC.

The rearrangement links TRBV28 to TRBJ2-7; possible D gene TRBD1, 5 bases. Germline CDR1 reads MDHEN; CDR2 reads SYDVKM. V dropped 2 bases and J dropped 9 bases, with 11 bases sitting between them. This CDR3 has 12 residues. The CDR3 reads CASSLNTGRQYF. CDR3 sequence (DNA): TGTGCCAGCAGTTTAAATACAGGAAGGCAGTACTTC.

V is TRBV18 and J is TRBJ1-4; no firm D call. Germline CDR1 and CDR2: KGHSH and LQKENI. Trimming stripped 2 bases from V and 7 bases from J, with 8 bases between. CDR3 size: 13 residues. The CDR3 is CASSPGLSEKLFF. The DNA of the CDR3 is TGTGCCAGCTCACCAGGGCTTTCTGAAAAACTGTTTTTT.

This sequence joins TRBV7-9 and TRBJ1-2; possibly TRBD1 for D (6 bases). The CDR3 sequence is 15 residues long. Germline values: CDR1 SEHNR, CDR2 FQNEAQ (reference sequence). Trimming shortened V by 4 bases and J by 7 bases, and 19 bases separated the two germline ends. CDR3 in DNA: TGTGCCAGCAGCTCCTACGGTTCAACAGGGAGTGGCTACACCTTC. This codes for CASSSYGSTGSGYTF.

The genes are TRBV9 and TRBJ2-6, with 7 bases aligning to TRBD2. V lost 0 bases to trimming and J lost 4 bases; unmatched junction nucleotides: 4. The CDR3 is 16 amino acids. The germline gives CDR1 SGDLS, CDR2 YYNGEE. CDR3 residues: CASSVDGGWGANVLTF. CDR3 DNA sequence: TGTGCCAGCAGCGTAGACGGGGGGTGGGGGGCCAACGTCCTGACTTTC.

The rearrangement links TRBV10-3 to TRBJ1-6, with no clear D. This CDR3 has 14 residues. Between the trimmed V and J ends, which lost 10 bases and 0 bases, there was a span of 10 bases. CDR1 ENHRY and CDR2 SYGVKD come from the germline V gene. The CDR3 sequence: CATLQSSYNSPLHF. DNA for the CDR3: TGTGCCACCTTACAGAGCTCCTATAATTCACCCCTCCACTTT.

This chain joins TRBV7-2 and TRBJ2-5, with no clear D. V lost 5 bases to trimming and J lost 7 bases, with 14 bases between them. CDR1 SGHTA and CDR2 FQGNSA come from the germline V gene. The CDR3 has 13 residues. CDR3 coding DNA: TGTGCCAGCAGCCAGAGGTCTAGTCCGACCCAGTACTTC. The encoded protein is CASSQRSSPTQYF.

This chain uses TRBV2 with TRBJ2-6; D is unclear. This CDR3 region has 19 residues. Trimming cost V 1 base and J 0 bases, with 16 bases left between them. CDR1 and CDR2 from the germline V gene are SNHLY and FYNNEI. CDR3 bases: TGTGCCAGCAGTGAAGTTCCTATTGGGCCTACCTCTGGGGCCAACGTCCTGACTTTC. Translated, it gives CASSEVPIGPTSGANVLTF.

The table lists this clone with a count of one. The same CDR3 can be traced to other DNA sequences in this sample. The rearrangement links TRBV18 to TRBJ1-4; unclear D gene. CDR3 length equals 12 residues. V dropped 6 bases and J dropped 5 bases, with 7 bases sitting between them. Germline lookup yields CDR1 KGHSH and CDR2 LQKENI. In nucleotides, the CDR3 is TGTGCCAGCTCTCGGGGAAATGAAAAACTGTTTTTT. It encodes CASSRGNEKLFF.

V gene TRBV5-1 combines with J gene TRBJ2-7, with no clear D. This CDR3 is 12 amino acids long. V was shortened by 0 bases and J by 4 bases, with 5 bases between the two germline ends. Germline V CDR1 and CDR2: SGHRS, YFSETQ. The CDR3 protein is CASSLVEYEQYF. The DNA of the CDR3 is TGCGCCAGCAGCTTGGTAGAGTACGAGCAGTACTTC. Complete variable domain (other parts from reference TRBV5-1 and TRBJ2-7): KAGVTQTPRYLIKTRGQQVTLSCSPISGHRSVSWYQQTPGQGLQFLFEYFSETQRNKGNFPGRFSGRQFSNSRSEMNVSTLELGDSALYLCASSLVEYEQYFGPGTRLTVT.

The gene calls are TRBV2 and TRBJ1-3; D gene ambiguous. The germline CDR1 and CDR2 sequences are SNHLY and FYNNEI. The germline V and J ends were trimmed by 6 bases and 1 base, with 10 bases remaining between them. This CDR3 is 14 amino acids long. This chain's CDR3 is CASRAGFSGNTIYF. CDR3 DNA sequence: TGTGCCAGCAGGGCAGGCTTTTCTGGAAACACCATATATTTT.

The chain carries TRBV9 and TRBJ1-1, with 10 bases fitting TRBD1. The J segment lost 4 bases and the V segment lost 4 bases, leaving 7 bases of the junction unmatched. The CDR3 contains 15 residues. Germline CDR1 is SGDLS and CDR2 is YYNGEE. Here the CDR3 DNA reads TGTGCCAGCAGCTCAAGGGGACAGGGGTTCACTGAAGCTTTCTTT. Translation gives CASSSRGQGFTEAFF.

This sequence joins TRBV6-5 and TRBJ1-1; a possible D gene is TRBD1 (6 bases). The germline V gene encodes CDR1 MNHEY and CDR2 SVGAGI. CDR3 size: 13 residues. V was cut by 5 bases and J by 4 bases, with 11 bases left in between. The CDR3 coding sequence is TGTGCCAGCAGTCAGGGGATGAGCACTGAAGCTTTCTTT. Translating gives CASSQGMSTEAFF.